Sequencing of this T cell receptor beta chain was carried out in a study of human T cells and chemical hapten exposure. Time point indicated: healthy volunteer bleed at 6 weeks. It was unfractionated whole blood from which total RNA was extracted. As originally analysed: Samples held a median of around 96,000 TCRs, range roughly 20,000–750,000. TCRdb itself ran the RACE reads through MiXCR, one entry per CDR3 protein. TCRdb's processing, not the authors' own work, is the source of the V and J calls. Among 50,000 to 70,000 distinct CDR3 sequences, about 5.7% were seen once, and the ten largest hold 3% to 3.5%. This clonotype was detected ten times or more. Between the trimmed V and J ends, which lost 3 bases and 0 bases, there was a span of 7 bases. Germline V CDR1 and CDR2: MNHEY, SMNVEV (reference sequence). This CDR3 is 14 amino acids long.

This sequence originates from a female donor in good health. Some clones in this sample may be carry-over from other donors' samples. This chain joins TRBV27 and TRBJ2-3; D gene uncertain. Sequenced input: whole blood. For the CDR3, the DNA is TGTGCCAGCAGTTTCCGTGAAAGCACAGATACGCAGTATTTT. It yields the protein CASSFRESTDTQYF.